The 12 T cell receptor beta chains reported below all come from one sample, sequenced in a study of response to subunit inactivated influenza vaccine. TCRdb reprocessed the RT-PCR reads via MiXCR and lists one record per CDR3 protein. In the table there are around 650,000 distinct CDR3 sequences, around 14% of which are singletons. Here the sequenced sample was PBMCs from blood, taken 11 to 12 days after vaccination. The source of these receptors is a man aged 45-65 years who received an inactivated influenza vaccine.

This clonotype was picked up a small number of times. The chain couples TRBV20-1 to TRBJ2-3, with no clear D. The CDR3 has 14 residues. V was shortened by 0 bases and J by 2 bases, with 9 bases between the two germline ends. The germline CDR1 and CDR2 sequences are DFQATT and SNEGSKA (reference sequence). The CDR3 region is CSARDRLVTDTQYF. CDR3 bases: TGCAGTGCTAGAGATCGGTTAGTCACAGATACGCAGTATTTT.

This clonotype was found many times. The V and J genes are TRBV12-3 or TRBV12-4 and TRBJ2-1, with 13 bases fitting TRBD2. The V and J ends lost 5 bases and 11 bases, in that order; junction bases with no gene match: 9. The length of the CDR3 is 15 residues. This CDR3 is CASSPRRTSGGKQFF. CDR3 nucleotide sequence: TGTGCCAGCAGTCCACGCCGGACTAGCGGGGGTAAGCAGTTCTTC.

This clonotype was recorded a few times. The chain has TRBV11-2 and TRBJ2-2, with 8 bases fitting TRBD1. The CDR3 extends over 16 amino acids. After removal of 5 bases from V and 5 bases from J, the junction contained 10 bases not matched to a gene. Germline lookup yields CDR1 SGHAT and CDR2 FQNNGV. CDR3 residues: CASSPAPGQETGELFF. CDR3 coding DNA: TGTGCCAGCAGCCCAGCACCGGGACAGGAAACCGGGGAGCTGTTTTTT.

This clonotype was seen a few times. The chain has TRBV7-8 and TRBJ2-2, with 7 bases that match TRBD1. V shed 5 bases, J shed 3 bases, and the junction held 6 bases outside the gene matches. The CDR3 spans 15 residues. The germline gives CDR1 SGHVS, CDR2 FQNEAQ. The CDR3 DNA is TGTGCCAGCAGCGAGGCAGGGGGATACACCGGGGAGCTGTTTTTT. Encoded protein: CASSEAGGYTGELFF.

This chain connects TRBV7-3 to TRBJ2-1, with D unclear. V was cut by 5 bases and J by 9 bases, with 11 bases left in between. Germline lookup yields CDR1 SGHTA and CDR2 FQGTGA. This CDR3 has 12 residues. CDR3 bases: TGTGCCAGCAGCCCTAATCCCGGTGAGCAGTTCTTC. It encodes CASSPNPGEQFF.

This clonotype showed up just once. The CDR3 DNA is TGTGCCAGCAGCTTAATAGGCAGCACAGATACGCAGTATTTT. Protein sequence: CASSLIGSTDTQYF. The gene calls are TRBV7-2 and TRBJ2-3; D ambiguous. Trimming stripped 2 bases from V and 0 bases from J, with 6 bases between. CDR1 and CDR2 (germline): SGHTA, FQGNSA. CDR3 size: 14 residues.

In its sample, this clonotype was seen many times. This chain uses TRBV15 with TRBJ2-5, with 7 bases matching TRBD1. Germline V CDR1 and CDR2: LNHNV, YYDKDF (reference sequence). This CDR3 spans 15 amino acids. V lost 2 bases to trimming and J lost 1 base; unmatched junction nucleotides: 4. The CDR3 here is CATSRSDRAQETQYF. In DNA, the CDR3 is TGTGCCACCAGCAGAAGCGACAGGGCCCAAGAGACCCAGTACTTC.

This clonotype was detected a few times. The V and J genes are TRBV20-1 and TRBJ2-2; 15 nucleotides match TRBD2. The germline CDR1 and CDR2 sequences are DFQATT and SNEGSKA (reference sequence). V lost 6 bases, J lost 2 bases, and 7 bases stayed unmatched. The CDR3 length is 17 residues. CDR3 in amino acids: CSAKWGLAGGNTGELFF. CDR3 DNA sequence: TGCAGTGCGAAATGGGGACTAGCGGGGGGAAACACCGGGGAGCTGTTTTTT.

This clonotype was recorded a few times. The chain employs TRBV6-1 and TRBJ1-4; TRBD1 matches 7 bases. This CDR3 has 14 residues. V lost 4 bases to trimming and J lost 8 bases; unmatched junction nucleotides: 7. From germline, CDR1 is MNHNS and CDR2 SASEGT. CDR3 nucleotides: TGTGCCAGCAGTGCCGGGACAGTTTCCGAAAAACTGTTTTTT. Amino acid sequence: CASSAGTVSEKLFF.

This clonotype was counted a few times. The CDR3 reads CASSQAPPVADTQYF. CDR3 bases: TGTGCCAGCAGCCAAGCTCCTCCAGTAGCAGATACGCAGTATTTT. J is TRBJ2-3 and V is TRBV4-2; D gene unclear. In germline, CDR1 is LGHNA, CDR2 YNFKEQ. There are 15 residues in the CDR3. The V end was cut by 1 base, the J end by 4 bases, with 12 bases between.

This clonotype was counted between two and nine times. This chain links TRBV4-3 with TRBJ2-3; 8 bases align to TRBD2. The junction had 9 bases not matched to a gene; V was cut back by 0 bases and J by 7 bases. Germline-derived CDR1 and CDR2 are LGHNA and YSLEER. The CDR3 totals 16 residues. The CDR3 nucleotides read TGCGCCAGCAGCCAAGATAGGAGCGGGGGCCCGAATACGCAGTATTTT. It translates to CASSQDRSGGPNTQYF.

This clonotype occurred a few times. This chain joins TRBV3-1 and TRBJ2-7; D not certain. The germline CDR1 and CDR2 sequences are LGHDT and YNNKEL (reference sequence). The CDR3 runs to 14 residues. The ends were cut back, 1 base at V and 7 bases at J, with 14 bases in the middle. This CDR3 is CASSQGLPLVEQYF. The CDR3 nucleotides are TGTGCCAGCAGCCAAGGACTCCCTCTAGTAGAGCAGTACTTC.